Here is one T cell receptor (beta chain) with its context. Libraries were prepared by immunoSEQ multiplex PCR; TCRdb keeps only in-frame clonotypes and omits some of them. Counted here are roughly 500,000 clones, about 72% occurring once; the ten biggest clones make up more than 10%. In germline, CDR1 is KGHSH, CDR2 LQKENI. V was cut by 0 bases and J by 4 bases, with 10 bases left in between. The CDR3 is 15 residues long. The sample originates from a study of shared clonotypes between healthy human individuals. This receptor was obtained from a woman in her forties in good health. Some clones in this sample may be carry-over from other donors' samples. The chain couples TRBV18 to TRBJ1-3; weak D call: TRBD1 (5 bases). Sequencing was done on a sample of PBMCs. CDR3 nucleotide sequence: TGTGCCAGCTCACCACCGGGAGGGGAAGGAAACACCATATATTTT. Translated: CASSPPGGEGNTIYF.